Below are 14 T cell receptor beta chains sequenced from a single sample in a study of vaccination and CD4 T cells after COVID-19. These receptors' antigens are unknown. Sequencing of cultured CD4+ T cell DNA used the Oncomine TCR Beta short-read assay. TCRdb itself ran the PCR reads through MiXCR, one entry per CDR3 protein. The repertoire has about 13,000 distinct CDR3 sequences, roughly 60% of them found once; the top ten carry roughly a sixth. Treatment defined: approximately 11-day PBMC culture with coronavirus spike peptide pools or control peptides (ViraFEST assay). The sequenced sample was CD4+ T cells from blood, cultured in vitro. The receptor set was obtained from a human donor who had recovered from COVID-19.

This clonotype was seen a few times. The J gene is TRBJ2-1, the V gene TRBV10-3; 10 bases match TRBD2. In germline, CDR1 is ENHRY, CDR2 SYGVKD. The trim removed 2 bases at V and 2 bases at J, leaving 3 bases unmatched. The CDR3 is 16 amino acids. In DNA, the CDR3 is TGTGCCATCAGTGAGAGGAGCGGGAGGGCCTACAATGAGCAGTTCTTC. Translating it yields CAISERSGRAYNEQFF.

The chain employs TRBV20-1 and TRBJ2-1, with 8 bases that match TRBD2. Trimming at V came to 8 bases and at J to 5 bases, leaving 8 bases not matched to a gene. From germline, CDR1 is DFQATT and CDR2 SNEGSKA (reference sequence). The CDR3 has 13 residues. CDR3 sequence (DNA): TGCAGTCATCGGGAGGGCAATAACAATGAGCAGTTCTTC. It is translated as CSHREGNNNEQFF.

This chain links TRBV20-1 with TRBJ1-3; D ambiguous. Germline assignment: CDR1 DFQATT and CDR2 SNEGSKA (reference sequence). V was trimmed by 3 bases and J by 7 bases, leaving 16 bases between them. The CDR3 totals 14 residues. CDR3 in amino acids: CSARSGFRSNTIYF. For the CDR3, the DNA is TGCAGTGCTAGGTCTGGGTTTCGGTCGAACACCATATATTTT.

The V gene is TRBV5-1, the J gene TRBJ2-7, with 9 bases identical to TRBD2. Germline loops: CDR1 SGHRS, CDR2 YFSETQ. The V and J ends lost 6 bases and 7 bases, in that order; junction bases with no gene match: 14. This CDR3 comprises 15 residues. CDR3 DNA sequence: TGCGCCAGCACCTTTAGCGGGAGAAGCGGTCGGGAGCAGTACTTC. This gives the protein CASTFSGRSGREQYF.

This clonotype was seen a single time. The genes are TRBV12-3 or TRBV12-4 and TRBJ2-5; tentative D call: TRBD1 (5 bases). CDR3 length: 14 residues. The germline V and J ends were trimmed by 4 bases and 5 bases, with 14 bases remaining between them. In nucleotides, the CDR3 is TGTGCCAGCAGTTCCCGCGCCAGGGCGGAGACCCAGTACTTC. Translated, it gives CASSSRARAETQYF.

This chain links TRBV2 with TRBJ1-1; D is uncertain. Germline lookup yields CDR1 SNHLY and CDR2 FYNNEI. The CDR3 contains 15 residues. V dropped 4 bases and J dropped 1 base, with 13 bases sitting between them. The CDR3 loop reads CASSAAPQSNTEAFF. The DNA of the CDR3 is TGTGCCAGCAGTGCGGCCCCCCAATCGAACACTGAAGCTTTCTTT.

The chain recombines TRBV7-9 with TRBJ2-7; 14 bases map to TRBD2. The CDR3 runs to 16 residues. The J segment lost 3 bases and the V segment lost 6 bases, leaving 7 bases of the junction unmatched. The germline V gene has CDR1 SEHNR and CDR2 FQNEAQ (reference sequence). The CDR3 bases are TGTGCCAGCAGGCCACCGGGACTAGCGGGAGACTACGAGCAGTACTTC. This sequence encodes CASRPPGLAGDYEQYF.

This clonotype has just a few counts. The rearrangement joins TRBV6-1 to TRBJ1-5; 8 bases fit TRBD1. The CDR3 consists of 15 residues. In germline, CDR1 is MNHNS, CDR2 SASEGT. V was pared by 0 bases and J by 11 bases, with 9 bases of the junction left unmatched. As DNA, the CDR3 is TGTGCCAGCAGTGAAGCGCTTCGGGGACAGGCAGCCCAGCATTTT. It translates to CASSEALRGQAAQHF.

The chain uses TRBV12-3 or TRBV12-4 and TRBJ2-5, with TRBD2 matching over 11 bases. This CDR3 spans 15 amino acids. With V trimmed by 6 bases and J by 4 bases, 7 bases remained unmatched. CDR3 DNA: TGTGCCAGCAGAGAACTAGCGGGAGTGGGAGAGACCCAGTACTTC. Its protein product is CASRELAGVGETQYF.

This clonotype occurred a few times. V usage is TRBV19 and J usage is TRBJ1-2; D uncertain. V gave up 5 bases and J gave up 4 bases, with 11 bases separating them. The germline V gene has CDR1 LNHDA and CDR2 SQIVND (reference sequence). This CDR3 has 13 amino acids. CDR3 nucleotide sequence: TGTGCCAGTAGTGAACAGATGCTCTATGGCTACACCTTC. This sequence encodes CASSEQMLYGYTF.

By sample share, this clonotype is medium-sized. The genes are TRBV12-3 or TRBV12-4 and TRBJ1-5, with a tentative D call TRBD1 (5 bases). Trimming shortened V by 0 bases and J by 9 bases, and 9 bases separated the two germline ends. CDR3 length: 13 amino acids. The CDR3 spells CASSLAGHLPQHF. CDR3 sequence (DNA): TGTGCCAGCAGTTTAGCCGGACACCTGCCCCAGCATTTT.

V gene TRBV6-1 combines with J gene TRBJ1-6, with a possible D match to TRBD1 (6 bases). V lost 9 bases and J 7 bases, leaving 16 bases between the germline ends. CDR3 length equals 14 residues. Per germline, CDR1 MNHNS and CDR2 SASEGT. The CDR3 is CASKTGTLNSPLHF. For the CDR3, the DNA is TGTGCCAGTAAGACCGGGACACTGAATTCACCCCTCCACTTT.

The chain uses TRBV2 and TRBJ1-5, with 7 bases that match TRBD1. V lost 6 bases and J lost 5; bases outside the gene matches: 10. The CDR3 is made up of 15 amino acids. In germline, CDR1 is SNHLY, CDR2 FYNNEI. This CDR3 is CASSADRIGYQPQHF. The CDR3 DNA reads as TGTGCCAGCAGCGCGGACAGGATCGGGTATCAGCCCCAGCATTTT. The full variable domain, with the rest looked up from reference TRBV2 and TRBJ1-5, is EPEVTQTPSHQVTQMGQEVILRCVPISNHLYFYWYRQILGQKVEFLVSFYNNEISEKSEIFDDQFSVERPDGSNFTLKIRSTKLEDSAMYFCASSADRIGYQPQHFGDGTRLSIL.

The gene calls are TRBV10-2 and TRBJ2-5; D remains ambiguous. Trimming shortened V by 5 bases and J by 0 bases, and 22 bases separated the two germline ends. The CDR3 spans 18 residues. The germline V gene encodes CDR1 WSHSY and CDR2 SAAADI. The CDR3 region is CASSSKSSRSVYQETQYF. The CDR3 DNA reads as TGCGCCAGCAGTTCGAAATCTTCCCGATCTGTGTACCAAGAGACCCAGTACTTC.